This T cell receptor (beta chain) was documented in a study of cytomegalovirus exposure and HLA in healthy donors. This clone showed up just once. CDR1 and CDR2 from the germline V gene are SGHTS and YDEGEE. V was cut by 2 bases and J by 3 bases, with 18 bases left in between. This CDR3 is built from 17 residues. The PCR had 60 Vbeta and 13 Jbeta primers. Generated by immunoSEQ multiplex PCR, the TCRdb table keeps only in-frame clones and is missing some. The sample lists some 150,000 clones, roughly 87% occurring once. Sequencing was carried out using PBMCs. The TCR originated in a woman younger than 45 in good health and CMV-seronegative. V and J are TRBV5-8 and TRBJ1-5; a weak D match, TRBD1 (5 bases). The CDR3, as DNA: TGTGCCAGCAGCTTTCTCCTGCGCAGGGCTAACAATCAGCCCCAGCATTTT. It specifies CASSFLLRRANNQPQHF.